The following is a TCR beta chain sequence with its context. The CDR3 loop spans 13 amino acids. Germline V gives CDR1 KGHSH, CDR2 LQKENI. Trimming pared 0 bases from V and 5 bases from J, leaving 8 bases between. Only in-frame clones appear in the TCRdb table, and some are missing; sequencing was by immunoSEQ multiplex PCR. The repertoire has tens of thousands of clones, roughly 89% of them found once; the top ten carry 9.5% to 12%. These data come from a study of OX40 agonist ivuxolimab in advanced cancers. The chain uses TRBV18 and TRBJ2-7; TRBD2 might be the D (5 bases). This TCR came from an adult with an advanced solid tumor such as melanoma, head and neck, liver or kidney cancer. The specimen comprised CD4+ or CD8+ T cells sorted from blood, sampled in a trial of the OX40 agonist ivuxolimab. The CDR3 loop reads CASSPPSGDEQYF. In DNA form, the CDR3 reads TGTGCCAGCTCACCACCCTCCGGGGACGAGCAGTACTTC.